Here is one T cell receptor beta chain with its context. Only in-frame clones appear in the TCRdb table, and some are missing; sequencing was by immunoSEQ multiplex PCR. The sample lists 200,000 to 250,000 clones, about nine tenths occurring once. This CDR3 has 17 amino acids. CDR1 is SGHDT, CDR2 YYEEEE, per germline. The trim removed 3 bases at V and 5 bases at J, leaving 7 bases unmatched. This record belongs to a study of blood T cell repertoires in COVID-19. About the study: Samples taken during acute and convalescent COVID-19 were collected in the United States, Italy and Spain. From T cells, B-cell-depleted T cells, or PBMCs came the material, which was cDNA or gDNA.

The source of this sequence is a man aged 50 or older with COVID-19, enrolled during active disease. The sequenced material came from peripheral blood. The V gene is TRBV5-6, the J gene TRBJ2-2, with TRBD2 matching 13 bases. The CDR3 loop reads CASSSGLAGRETGELFF. CDR3 coding DNA: TGTGCCAGCAGCTCGGGACTAGCGGGAAGAGAAACCGGGGAGCTGTTTTTT.